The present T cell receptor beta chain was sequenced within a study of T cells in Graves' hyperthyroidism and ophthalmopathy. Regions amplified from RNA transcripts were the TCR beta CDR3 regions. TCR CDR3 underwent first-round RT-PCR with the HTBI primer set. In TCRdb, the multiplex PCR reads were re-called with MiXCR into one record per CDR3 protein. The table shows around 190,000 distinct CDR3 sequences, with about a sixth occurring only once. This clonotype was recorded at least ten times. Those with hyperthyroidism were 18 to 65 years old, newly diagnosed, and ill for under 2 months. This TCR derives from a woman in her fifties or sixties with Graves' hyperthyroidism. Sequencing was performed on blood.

This CDR3 reads CASREPGASRAYTF. CDR3 nucleotide sequence: TGTGCCAGCCGGGAACCGGGGGCCTCTCGTGCCTACACCTTC. The chain links TRBV27 to TRBJ1-2, with a tentative D call TRBD1 (6 bases). Germline CDR1 and CDR2: MNHEY and SMNVEV (reference sequence). V lost 8 bases and J lost 10, with 23 bases in between. This CDR3 is built from 14 residues.